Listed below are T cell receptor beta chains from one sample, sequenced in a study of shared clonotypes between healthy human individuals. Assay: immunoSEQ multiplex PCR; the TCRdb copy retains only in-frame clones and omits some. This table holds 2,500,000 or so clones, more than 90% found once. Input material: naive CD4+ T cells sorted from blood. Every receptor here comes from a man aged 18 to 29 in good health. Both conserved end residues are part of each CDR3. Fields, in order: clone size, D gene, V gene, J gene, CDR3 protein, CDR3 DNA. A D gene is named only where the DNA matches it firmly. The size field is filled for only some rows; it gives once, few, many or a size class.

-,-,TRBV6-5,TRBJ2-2,CASSYYSENTGELFF,TGTGCCAGCAGTTACTATTCAGAGAACACCGGGGAGCTGTTTTTT
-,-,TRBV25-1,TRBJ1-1,CASKGNTEAFF,TGTGCCAGCAAGGGTAACACTGAAGCTTTCTTT
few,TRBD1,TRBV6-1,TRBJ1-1,CASSDQGGNTEAFF,TGTGCCAGCAGTGACCAGGGGGGGAACACTGAAGCTTTCTTT
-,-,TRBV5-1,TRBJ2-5,CASSLAALQETQYF,TGCGCCAGCAGCTTGGCCGCACTCCAAGAGACCCAGTACTTC
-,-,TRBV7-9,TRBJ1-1,CASSLETNTEAFF,TGTGCCAGCAGCTTAGAGACTAACACTGAAGCTTTCTTT
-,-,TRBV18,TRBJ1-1,CASSPGGEEAFF,TGTGCCAGCTCACCCGGGGGGGAGGAAGCTTTCTTT
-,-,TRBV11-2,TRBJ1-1,CASSLGVQEAFF,TGTGCCAGCAGCTTAGGGGTACAGGAAGCTTTCTTT
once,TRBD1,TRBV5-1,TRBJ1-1,CASGSGQGNTEAFF,TGCGCCAGCGGCTCTGGACAGGGGAACACTGAAGCTTTCTTT
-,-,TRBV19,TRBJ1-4,CASSMFGATNEKLFF,TGTGCCAGTAGTATGTTTGGGGCAACTAATGAAAAACTGTTTTTT
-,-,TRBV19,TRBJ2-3,CASSIGGADTQYF,TGTGCCAGTAGTATAGGAGGGGCAGATACGCAGTATTTT
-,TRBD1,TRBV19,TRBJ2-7,CASSPQGGWYEQYF,TGTGCCAGTAGTCCACAGGGGGGTTGGTACGAGCAGTACTTC
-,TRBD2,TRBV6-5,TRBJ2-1,CASSPTSQYNEQFF,TGTGCCAGCAGTCCGACTAGCCAATACAATGAGCAGTTCTTC
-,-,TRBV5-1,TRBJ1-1,CASSSQENTEAFF,TGCGCCAGCAGCTCACAGGAGAACACTGAAGCTTTCTTT
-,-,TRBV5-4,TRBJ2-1,CASSLDKGPYNEQFF,TGTGCCAGCAGCTTGGATAAGGGACCCTACAATGAGCAGTTCTTC
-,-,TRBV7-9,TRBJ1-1,CASSSGIQNTEAFF,TGTGCCAGCAGCTCCGGGATCCAGAACACTGAAGCTTTCTTT
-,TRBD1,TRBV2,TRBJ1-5,CASSDSRGPMGQPQHF,TGTGCCAGCAGTGATAGCAGGGGGCCTATGGGGCAGCCCCAGCATTTT
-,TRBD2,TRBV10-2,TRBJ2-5,CASRGAGAETQYF,TGCGCCAGCAGGGGAGCGGGAGCTGAGACCCAGTACTTC
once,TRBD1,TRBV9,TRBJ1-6,CASSVDRGLTNPHF,TGTGCCAGCAGCGTCGACAGGGGCCTTACCAATCCCCACTTT
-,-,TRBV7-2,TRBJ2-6,CASSPASGAGTVGANVLTF,TGTGCCAGCAGCCCTGCTTCAGGGGCGGGGACAGTTGGGGCCAACGTCCTGACTTTC
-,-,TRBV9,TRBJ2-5,CASSVRPQETQYF,TGTGCCAGCAGCGTAAGGCCCCAAGAGACCCAGTACTTC
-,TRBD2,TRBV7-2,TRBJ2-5,CASKRTSAYQETQYF,TGTGCCAGCAAGAGGACTAGCGCGTACCAAGAGACCCAGTACTTC
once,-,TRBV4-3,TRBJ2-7,CASSQDISTASYEQYF,TGCGCCAGCAGCCAAGATATTAGCACGGCCTCCTACGAGCAGTACTTC
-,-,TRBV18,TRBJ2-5,CASSPAGTRGTQYF,TGTGCCAGCTCACCAGCCGGGACCCGGGGGACCCAGTACTTC
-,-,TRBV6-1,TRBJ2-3,CASSEGRPDTQYF,TGTGCCAGCAGTGAGGGGCGCCCAGATACGCAGTATTTT
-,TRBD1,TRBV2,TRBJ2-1,CASTNQQGALAFF,TGTGCCAGCACAAACCAACAGGGGGCCCTCGCGTTCTTC